The 20 T cell receptor beta chains listed next were all sequenced from one sample in a study of blood T cells in healthy people across ages. The second PCR ran roughly 6 to 11 cycles with a sample-barcoded 5' primer and J-beta primers. TCRdb re-derived calls from the 5' RACE reads in MiXCR, one entry per CDR3 protein. Among around 1.5 million distinct CDR3 sequences listed, approximately 32% were seen once. Sequencing used blood. All receptors derive from a woman younger than 45 in good health.

This chain joins TRBV7-8 and TRBJ2-5; D uncertain. V was trimmed by 2 bases and J by 4 bases, leaving 11 bases between them. Germline V CDR1 and CDR2: SGHVS, FQNEAQ. The CDR3 length is 14 residues. The CDR3: CASSLLFRRETQYF. DNA for the CDR3: TGTGCCAGCAGCTTATTGTTTCGGAGAGAGACCCAGTACTTC.

The chain employs TRBV12-2 and TRBJ2-7. TRBV12-2 is labeled a pseudogene. This CDR3 is 14 amino acids long. Here the CDR3 reads CASRFSQSPYEQYF. CDR3 coding DNA: TGTGCAAGTCGCTTCTCTCAGTCTCCCTACGAGCAGTACTTC.

This clonotype was recorded a few times. The chain joins TRBV10-3 to TRBJ1-1; the D gene is possibly TRBD1 (5 bases). Trimming took 0 bases from V and 3 from J, leaving 14 bases between them. This CDR3 contains 16 residues. Germline V lookup: CDR1 ENHRY, CDR2 SYGVKD. The CDR3 nucleotides read TGTGCCATCAGTGAGTCTGTCGGGGGAAGTGACACTGAAGCTTTCTTT. It yields the protein CAISESVGGSDTEAFF.

V gene TRBV6-1 combines with J gene TRBJ2-7; D remains ambiguous. Per germline, CDR1 MNHNS and CDR2 SASEGT. V lost 4 bases to trimming and J lost 5 bases, with 9 bases between them. The CDR3 is 12 amino acids. As DNA, the CDR3 is TGTGCCAGCAGTGGTCGGAGAGACGAGCAGTACTTC. The encoded protein is CASSGRRDEQYF.

This sequence joins TRBV7-2 and TRBJ2-3; D uncertain. Germline V gene lookup returns CDR1 SGHTA and CDR2 FQGNSA. This CDR3 contains 14 residues. The V and J ends lost 5 bases and 9 bases respectively, with 18 bases between them. CDR3 nucleotides: TGTGCCAGCAGCCCCTTATACGGTTCTACGACGCAGTATTTT. Translating gives CASSPLYGSTTQYF.

The genes are TRBV5-1 and TRBJ2-2; the match to TRBD2 covers 7 bases. Germline V lookup: CDR1 SGHRS, CDR2 YFSETQ. The CDR3 is made up of 13 amino acids. Trimming at V came to 1 base and at J to 6 bases, leaving 0 bases not matched to a gene. The CDR3 DNA reads TGCGCCAGCAGCTTGAGCGGGGCCGGGGAGCTGTTTTTT. It translates to CASSLSGAGELFF.

There are many counts of this clonotype. The chain combines TRBV6-2 or TRBV6-3 with TRBJ2-7; the D is unclear. The CDR3 sequence is 14 residues long. V was trimmed by 1 base and J by 3 bases, leaving 10 bases between them. In germline, CDR1 is MNHEY, CDR2 SVGEGT. As DNA, the CDR3 is TGTGCCAGCAGTTACTATAAACGACTCTACGAGCAGTACTTC. Protein: CASSYYKRLYEQYF.

Many counts were recorded for this clonotype. The CDR3 spells CASSQRWTGLDSGANVLTF. The CDR3 DNA sequence: TGCGCCAGCAGCCAACGTTGGACAGGGCTCGACTCTGGGGCCAACGTCCTGACTTTC. The rearrangement joins TRBV4-1 to TRBJ2-6; 8 nucleotides align to TRBD1. V shed 2 bases and J 0 bases; nucleotides not matched to a gene: 9. CDR3 length equals 19 residues. The germline V gene encodes CDR1 MGHRA and CDR2 YSYEKL.

The rearrangement uses TRBV20-1 and TRBJ2-7; 10 bases are a match to TRBD2. CDR3 length: 14 amino acids. The germline V gene encodes CDR1 DFQATT and CDR2 SNEGSKA (reference sequence). J was trimmed by 5 bases and V by 2 bases; bases with no gene match: 6. The CDR3 DNA reads TGCAGTGCTAGACCTAGCGGGAGTATCCACGAGCAGTACTTC. Protein product: CSARPSGSIHEQYF.

This clonotype has just a few counts. The chain recombines TRBV7-9 with TRBJ1-2; no clear D. CDR1 is SEHNR, CDR2 FQNEAQ, per germline (reference sequence). This CDR3 spans 14 amino acids. Trimming took off 4 bases at V and 5 bases at J, with 14 bases between the two ends. For the CDR3, the DNA is TGTGCCAGCAGCTCGAGGGCCGACCTTTATGGCTACACCTTC. This sequence encodes CASSSRADLYGYTF.

The V and J genes are TRBV5-1 and TRBJ1-5; D is perhaps TRBD1 (6 bases). V was shortened by 3 bases and J by 0 bases, with 13 bases between the two germline ends. CDR1 is SGHRS and CDR2 is YFSETQ in the germline V gene. The CDR3 extends over 16 amino acids. The CDR3 loop is CASSWGWGPSNQPQHF. CDR3 nucleotides: TGCGCCAGCAGCTGGGGCTGGGGGCCTAGCAATCAGCCCCAGCATTTT.

This sequence joins TRBV7-3 and TRBJ1-5; 12 nucleotides line up with TRBD1. Germline trimming cut 3 bases from V and 2 bases from J; bases unmatched to any gene: 5. The CDR3 is 17 amino acids. The V gene's germline CDR1 is SGHTA and CDR2 FQGTGA. The CDR3: CASSFGTGGEGNQPQHF. The CDR3 DNA reads TGTGCCAGCAGCTTCGGGACAGGGGGCGAAGGCAATCAGCCCCAGCATTTT.

V gene TRBV3-1 combines with J gene TRBJ2-1, with D perhaps being TRBD1 or TRBD2 (6 bases each). The V and J ends lost 3 bases and 0 bases respectively, with 9 bases between them. The CDR3 loop spans 15 amino acids. Germline assignment: CDR1 LGHDT and CDR2 YNNKEL (reference sequence). CDR3 sequence (DNA): TGTGCCAGCAGCCAGCGGGACACCTCCTACAATGAGCAGTTCTTC. It specifies CASSQRDTSYNEQFF.

The chain uses TRBV27 and TRBJ2-7; no clear D. This CDR3 is built from 14 residues. Deletions cut 2 bases from V and 1 base from J, with 9 bases between. Germline V gene data show CDR1 as MNHEY and CDR2 as SMNVEV (reference sequence). The CDR3 bases are TGTGCCAGCAGTTTAATCCCTCAATCCTACGAGCAGTACTTC. It encodes CASSLIPQSYEQYF.

This sequence joins TRBV5-5 and TRBJ2-2; 8 bases map to TRBD1. Per germline, CDR1 SGHKS and CDR2 YYEKEE (reference sequence). This CDR3 spans 15 amino acids. The V gene end was trimmed by 0 bases and the J gene end by 5 bases; junction bases not matched to a gene: 3. In DNA, the CDR3 is TGTGCCAGCAGCTTGGCAGGACAGGGAACCGGGGAGCTGTTTTTT. Encoded protein: CASSLAGQGTGELFF.

This clonotype showed up just a few times. The V call is TRBV5-1, the J call TRBJ2-1; TRBD2 aligns across 8 bases. The CDR3 runs 17 residues. The V and J ends lost 5 bases and 0 bases, in that order; junction bases with no gene match: 10. Germline V gene lookup returns CDR1 SGHRS and CDR2 YFSETQ. The CDR3 protein is CASSSGGGGLSYNEQFF. For the CDR3, the DNA is TGCGCCAGCAGTTCGGGGGGCGGGGGGCTCTCCTACAATGAGCAGTTCTTC.

This clonotype was seen a handful of times. The genes are TRBV6-2 or TRBV6-3 and TRBJ1-1; D gene ambiguous. Germline V lookup: CDR1 MNHEY, CDR2 SVGEGT. The CDR3 length is 14 residues. V was pared by 1 base and J by 0 bases, with 6 bases between. The CDR3 sequence: CASSYYTVNTEAFF. The DNA for the CDR3 is TGTGCCAGCAGTTACTACACCGTGAACACTGAAGCTTTCTTT.

This chain's CDR3 is CSASPGTVISYEQYF. The DNA of the CDR3 is TGCAGTGCTAGTCCCGGGACAGTTATTTCCTACGAGCAGTACTTC. The chain links TRBV20-1 to TRBJ2-7; 7 bases line up with TRBD1. The V gene's germline CDR1 is DFQATT and CDR2 SNEGSKA (reference sequence). This CDR3 is 15 amino acids long. V lost 3 bases, J lost 1 base, and 9 bases stayed unmatched.

This clonotype was detected only a few times. This chain joins TRBV20-1 and TRBJ1-1, with D unclear. Germline-derived CDR1 and CDR2 are DFQATT and SNEGSKA (reference sequence). V dropped 3 bases and J dropped 6 bases, with 11 bases sitting between them. The CDR3 consists of 12 residues. In DNA form, the CDR3 reads TGCAGTGCTAGGAGAGGGTCAGCTGAAGCTTTCTTT. The encoded protein is CSARRGSAEAFF.

The chain combines TRBV6-1 with TRBJ2-1; 8 bases are a match to TRBD1. Trimming took 8 bases from V and 6 from J; bases not matched to a gene: 12. Germline V gene sequence: CDR1 MNHNS, CDR2 SASEGT. The CDR3 sequence is 15 residues long. The CDR3 loop reads CASSRLDREINEQFF. The DNA for the CDR3 is TGTGCCAGCTCCCGTCTGGACAGGGAGATCAATGAGCAGTTCTTC.